This paragraph covers one T cell receptor (beta chain) sequence. The V and J ends lost 7 bases and 3 bases, in that order; junction bases with no gene match: 10. This CDR3 has 15 residues. This sample is part of a study of early T cells in non-severe SARS-CoV-2 infection. Individual cDNA molecules each received unique molecular identifiers attached to them. In TCRdb, the 5' RACE reads were re-called with MiXCR into one record per CDR3 protein. This sample yields tens of thousands of distinct CDR3 sequences, of which roughly 6% are seen a single time; 9.5% to 15% belongs to the top ten. The specimen was whole blood. This receptor was identified in an adult who was a healthcare worker with PCR-confirmed SARS-CoV-2 infection or an uninfected control (not recorded which). The chain employs TRBV12-3 or TRBV12-4 and TRBJ2-3; 7 bases are a match to TRBD1. In DNA form, the CDR3 reads TGTGCCAGCACCCTGACAGGGAAGGGGACAGATACGCAGTATTTT. Its protein is CASTLTGKGTDTQYF.